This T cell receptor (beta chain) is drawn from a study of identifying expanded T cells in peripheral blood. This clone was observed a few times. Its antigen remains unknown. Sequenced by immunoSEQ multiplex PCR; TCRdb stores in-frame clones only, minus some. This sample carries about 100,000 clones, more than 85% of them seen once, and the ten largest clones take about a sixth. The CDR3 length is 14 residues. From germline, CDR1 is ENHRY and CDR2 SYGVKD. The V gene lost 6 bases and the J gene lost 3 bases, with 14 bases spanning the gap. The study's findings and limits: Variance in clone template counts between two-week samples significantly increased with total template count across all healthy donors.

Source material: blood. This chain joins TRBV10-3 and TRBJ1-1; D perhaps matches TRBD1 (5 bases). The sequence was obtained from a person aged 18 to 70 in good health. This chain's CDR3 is CAIRPQIGDTEAFF. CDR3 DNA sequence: TGTGCCATCAGGCCCCAAATAGGGGACACTGAAGCTTTCTTT.